What follows are 30 T cell receptor beta chains derived from one specimen sequenced in a study of cytomegalovirus exposure and HLA in healthy donors. 13 Jbeta primers and 60 Vbeta primers were used for the PCR. The data were produced by immunoSEQ multiplex PCR, yet TCRdb's version contains in-frame clones alone and is incomplete. In the table there are some 190,000 clones, around 80% of which are singletons. Sequencing was done on a sample of PBMCs. The receptors were gathered from a man aged 18 to 29 in good health and CMV-seronegative.

This clone was counted between two and nine times. The chain combines TRBV6-5 with TRBJ1-2; D might be TRBD1 (6 bases). Germline CDR1 and CDR2: MNHEY and SVGAGI. The CDR3 length is 12 residues. Trimming pared 4 bases from V and 8 bases from J, leaving 11 bases between. The CDR3 DNA follows: TGTGCCAGCAGTTCGGGGACACGGGGCTACACCTTC. Translating gives CASSSGTRGYTF.

This chain uses TRBV11-3 with TRBJ2-1; TRBD2 matches at 13 bases. After removal of 5 bases from V and 6 bases from J, the junction contained 4 bases not matched to a gene. The CDR3 sequence is 15 residues long. Germline lookup yields CDR1 SGHNT and CDR2 YENEEA. The CDR3 loop is CASSALAGGFNEQFF. Here the CDR3 DNA reads TGTGCCAGCAGCGCACTAGCGGGAGGGTTCAATGAGCAGTTCTTC.

This chain joins TRBV4-3 and TRBJ2-3, with TRBD2 matching over 8 bases. V shed 0 bases, J shed 6 bases, and the junction held 20 bases outside the gene matches. The CDR3 totals 20 residues. Germline V gene sequence: CDR1 LGHNA, CDR2 YSLEER. Here the CDR3 reads CASSQDFGGGPPEERDTQYF. The CDR3 DNA reads as TGCGCCAGCAGCCAAGATTTTGGCGGGGGGCCCCCGGAGGAGCGGGATACGCAGTATTTT.

This clone occurred a few times. The V and J genes are TRBV27 and TRBJ1-1; D call uncertain. Germline values: CDR1 MNHEY, CDR2 SMNVEV (reference sequence). The CDR3 length is 14 residues. V lost 6 bases and J lost 2, with 13 bases in between. In nucleotides, the CDR3 is TGTGCCAGCAGGCTGATCCTAGGTAACACTGAAGCTTTCTTT. As protein: CASRLILGNTEAFF.

The genes are TRBV5-1 and TRBJ2-5, with D perhaps TRBD2 (5 bases). Trimming cost V 4 bases and J 0 bases, with 10 bases left between them. The CDR3 length is 14 residues. Germline V CDR1 and CDR2: SGHRS, YFSETQ. The CDR3 DNA follows: TGCGCCAGCAGCCGAAGCGGTTACCAAGAGACCCAGTACTTC. Translating gives CASSRSGYQETQYF.

The rearrangement joins TRBV6-6 to TRBJ1-1, with TRBD1 matching 7 bases. Per germline, CDR1 MNHNY and CDR2 SVGAGI (reference sequence). The CDR3 runs to 15 residues. The V gene end was trimmed by 7 bases and the J gene end by 4 bases; junction bases not matched to a gene: 12. In nucleotides, the CDR3 is TGTGCCAGCACCTGGACAGGCAAAATCGGCACTGAAGCTTTCTTT. Its protein product is CASTWTGKIGTEAFF.

The gene calls are TRBV19 and TRBJ2-1; no firm D call. The CDR3 covers 11 residues. The germline gives CDR1 LNHDA, CDR2 SQIVND (reference sequence). V gave up 7 bases and J gave up 3 bases, with 4 bases separating them. The CDR3 bases are TGTGCCAGTACTAACTACAATGAGCAGTTCTTC. Translated: CASTNYNEQFF.

The chain carries TRBV11-1 and TRBJ2-3; 9 bases are a match to TRBD1. The CDR3 has 15 amino acids. The J segment lost 3 bases and the V segment lost 7 bases, leaving 8 bases of the junction unmatched. Germline V gene sequence: CDR1 SGHAT, CDR2 FQDESV (reference sequence). The CDR3 here is CASKGGQGMTDTQYF. Written as DNA, the CDR3 is TGTGCCAGCAAAGGAGGACAGGGGATGACAGATACGCAGTATTTT.

The chain combines TRBV10-3 with TRBJ2-2; TRBD2 matches 7 bases. V shed 6 bases and J 4 bases; nucleotides not matched to a gene: 8. In germline, CDR1 is ENHRY, CDR2 SYGVKD. The CDR3 is made up of 15 amino acids. Written as DNA, the CDR3 is TGTGCCATCAGCCCTGGGGGGGGACTCACCGGGGAGCTGTTTTTT. Translated, it gives CAISPGGGLTGELFF.

The CDR3 loop is CASSIDLLGVREGLTGELFF. The CDR3 nucleotides read TGTGCCAGTAGTATAGATCTGTTGGGGGTGCGGGAGGGCCTGACCGGGGAGCTGTTTTTT. The chain recombines TRBV19 with TRBJ2-2; 9 positions match TRBD2. The CDR3 is 20 amino acids. Germline CDR1 reads LNHDA; CDR2 reads SQIVND (reference sequence). V trimming: 0 bases; J trimming: 5 bases; junction bases outside the gene matches: 16.

The chain recombines TRBV6-5 with TRBJ2-7; TRBD2 matches 10 bases. The CDR3 contains 16 residues. The germline gives CDR1 MNHEY, CDR2 SVGAGI. V dropped 0 bases and J dropped 6; count of bases not matched to a gene: 8. In nucleotides, the CDR3 is TGTGCCAGCAGTTACTCGACGGCGTTAGCGGGAGGCGAGCAGTACTTC. This sequence encodes CASSYSTALAGGEQYF.

This clone turned up a few times. The chain uses TRBV18 and TRBJ1-4, with unresolved D. The CDR3 runs to 12 residues. Trimming pared 5 bases from V and 5 bases from J, leaving 6 bases between. Germline V gene sequence: CDR1 KGHSH, CDR2 LQKENI. CDR3 nucleotides: TGTGCCAGCTCAGTCGGGAATGAAAAACTGTTTTTT. Translation: CASSVGNEKLFF.

This clone was seen only a few times. The chain is built from TRBV6-5 and TRBJ1-1, with 7 positions matching TRBD1. The CDR3 sequence is 13 residues long. Looked up from germline, CDR1 is MNHEY and CDR2 is SVGAGI. V lost 6 bases to trimming and J lost 2 bases; unmatched junction nucleotides: 3. This chain's CDR3 is CASRSGGNTEAFF. The CDR3 region has the DNA TGTGCCAGCAGGTCAGGGGGAAACACTGAAGCTTTCTTT.

V gene TRBV5-6 combines with J gene TRBJ2-1; maybe TRBD2 (6 bases). This CDR3 region has 14 residues. CDR1 is SGHDT, CDR2 YYEEEE, per germline. V was cut by 4 bases and J by 4 bases, with 12 bases left in between. Here the CDR3 DNA reads TGTGCCAGCAGCCCGGAGGGGTTTTACAATGAGCAGTTCTTC. It yields the protein CASSPEGFYNEQFF.

This rearrangement joins TRBV5-8 to TRBJ1-6, with D perhaps TRBD1 (6 bases). Trimming left V 3 bases short and J 8 bases short, with 15 bases between. The germline V gene has CDR1 SGHTS and CDR2 YDEGEE. This CDR3 spans 15 amino acids. CDR3 amino acids: CASSSWGQGYSPLHF. CDR3 DNA sequence: TGTGCCAGCAGCTCATGGGGGCAGGGGTATTCACCCCTCCACTTT.

The V and J genes are TRBV19 and TRBJ2-1; a weak D match, TRBD2 (6 bases). With 3 bases removed from V and 10 bases from J, the gap between germline ends came to 13 bases. Germline CDR1 LNHDA, CDR2 SQIVND (reference sequence). The CDR3 is 13 residues long. The chain's CDR3 is CASSMSLAGEQFF. CDR3 bases: TGTGCCAGTAGTATGAGTCTGGCGGGAGAGCAGTTCTTC.

This clone was recorded a few times. V is TRBV13 and J is TRBJ2-1; perhaps TRBD2 as D (6 bases). Germline V gives CDR1 PRHDT, CDR2 FYEKMQ (reference sequence). This CDR3 is 12 amino acids long. V lost 0 bases and J lost 11, with 8 bases in between. CDR3 in amino acids: CASSLGGGKQFF. CDR3 coding DNA: TGTGCCAGCAGCTTAGGGGGGGGAAAGCAGTTCTTC.

The gene calls are TRBV27 and TRBJ2-1, with 8 bases matching TRBD1. CDR1 MNHEY and CDR2 SMNVEV come from the germline V gene (reference sequence). This CDR3 is built from 14 residues. Trimming took 2 bases from V and 7 from J; bases not matched to a gene: 4. Here the CDR3 reads CASSLRWTGNEQFF. The CDR3 DNA is TGTGCCAGCAGTTTAAGGTGGACAGGGAATGAGCAGTTCTTC.

The V gene is TRBV27, the J gene TRBJ2-7; possibly TRBD1 for D (7 bases). The CDR3 is 19 residues long. Germline V CDR1 and CDR2: MNHEY, SMNVEV (reference sequence). Trimming removed 0 bases from V and 0 bases from J, with 21 bases in between. The CDR3 here is CASSLSRRGPSSGSYEQYF. CDR3 in DNA: TGTGCCAGCAGTTTATCAAGGAGGGGGCCGAGTTCGGGCTCCTACGAGCAGTACTTC.

The chain uses TRBV29-1 and TRBJ1-1; TRBD1 matches at 12 bases. Unmatched junction bases numbered 4, after V lost 7 bases and J lost 4 bases. The CDR3 runs to 13 residues. CDR1 and CDR2 from the germline V gene are SQVTM and ANQGSEA. The CDR3 nucleotides read TGCAGCGCGGGACAGGGGGCAATCACTGAAGCTTTCTTT. Its protein is CSAGQGAITEAFF. Full variable domain (missing parts from reference TRBV29-1 and TRBJ1-1): SAVISQKPSRDICQRGTSLTIQCQVDSQVTMMFWYRQQPGQSLTLIATANQGSEATYESGFVIDKFPISRPNLTFSTLTVSNMSPEDSSIYLCSAGQGAITEAFFGQGTRLTVV.

This rearrangement joins TRBV7-6 to TRBJ2-3, with 7 positions matching TRBD1. Germline V gene lookup returns CDR1 SGHVS and CDR2 FNYEAQ. The CDR3 contains 16 residues. Losses at the gene ends were 6 bases for V and 2 bases for J; bases not matched to a gene: 11. DNA of the CDR3: TGTGCCAGCAGGCTCGGGACAGCTTCCTCCACAGATACGCAGTATTTT. Protein product: CASRLGTASSTDTQYF.

This chain connects TRBV19 to TRBJ2-7; 8 nucleotides match TRBD1. The germline gives CDR1 LNHDA, CDR2 SQIVND (reference sequence). This CDR3 spans 14 amino acids. The trim removed 5 bases at V and 5 bases at J, leaving 8 bases unmatched. CDR3 nucleotide sequence: TGTGCCAGTAGTGCGCGGACAGGGAATCACGAGCAGTACTTC. This translates into CASSARTGNHEQYF.

Concerning this clone: One end of the junction is discordant with germline, which a read error may explain. For the CDR3, the DNA is TGTGCCAGCTCCCCACCATCCCGGACAGGGTTGTTTTCCCTCCACTTT. Translated: CASSPPSRTGLFSLHF. This chain connects TRBV18 to TRBJ1-6, with TRBD1 identical over 8 bases. Per the germline V gene, CDR1 is KGHSH and CDR2 is LQKENI. The CDR3 consists of 16 residues. The complete variable domain, with remaining parts taken from reference TRBV18 and TRBJ1-6, reads NAGVMQNPRHLVRRRGQEARLRCSPMKGHSHVYWYRQLPEEGLKFMVYLQKENIIDESGMPKERFSAEFPKEGPSILRIQQVVRGDSAAYFCASSPPSRTGLFSLHFGNGTRLTVT.

The chain carries TRBV5-1 and TRBJ2-3; possible D gene TRBD2, 6 bases. The V end lost 3 bases, the J end lost 4 bases, and 18 bases lay between the germline ends. The germline CDR1 and CDR2 sequences are SGHRS and YFSETQ. CDR3 size: 16 residues. The CDR3 DNA reads as TGCGCCAGCAGCTCCCCTACCGGAGGGAGACCAGATACGCAGTATTTT. Translated: CASSSPTGGRPDTQYF.

V usage is TRBV19 and J usage is TRBJ1-1, with D unresolved. There are 13 residues in the CDR3. V was pared by 6 bases and J by 0 bases, with 8 bases between. Germline V gene data show CDR1 as LNHDA and CDR2 as SQIVND (reference sequence). CDR3 loop: CASSGDLNTEAFF. Written as DNA, the CDR3 is TGTGCCAGTAGCGGGGATTTGAACACTGAAGCTTTCTTT.

This clone was observed once. V and J are TRBV5-4 and TRBJ2-1, with a weak D call TRBD1 (6 bases). Germline values: CDR1 SGHNT, CDR2 YYREEE (reference sequence). V lost 6 bases and J 5 bases, leaving 18 bases between the germline ends. The CDR3 has 15 residues. CDR3 in amino acids: CASNLYKDSDNEQFF. The DNA for the CDR3 is TGTGCCAGCAATCTTTACAAGGACAGCGACAATGAGCAGTTCTTC.

This clone turned up a few times. V gene TRBV6-1 combines with J gene TRBJ2-3; TRBD1 matches 12 bases. Germline loops: CDR1 MNHNS, CDR2 SASEGT. V lost 0 bases, J lost 9 bases, and 10 bases stayed unmatched. CDR3 size: 17 residues. The CDR3 bases are TGTGCCAGCAGTGAAGCGCACGGGACAGGGGGCCTGGTGACGCAGTATTTT. As protein: CASSEAHGTGGLVTQYF.

The chain couples TRBV9 to TRBJ2-1, with 11 positions matching TRBD2. Germline V gene data show CDR1 as SGDLS and CDR2 as YYNGEE. V lost 2 bases and J lost 9; bases outside the gene matches: 10. The CDR3 has 16 residues. The CDR3 sequence: CASSVMTSGAQSEQFF. The CDR3 DNA sequence: TGTGCCAGCAGCGTCATGACTAGCGGGGCCCAGAGTGAGCAGTTCTTC.

The V gene is TRBV5-5, the J gene TRBJ2-2; D gene unclear. The germline CDR1 and CDR2 sequences are SGHKS and YYEKEE (reference sequence). V was clipped by 2 bases and J by 4 bases, with 12 bases between them. The CDR3 is 15 residues long. The CDR3 region has the DNA TGTGCCAGCAGCTTTAGTGGAGATTTCACCGGGGAGCTGTTTTTT. It encodes CASSFSGDFTGELFF.

This chain connects TRBV21-1 to TRBJ1-4. TRBV21-1 is termed a pseudogene. This CDR3 comprises 16 residues. The CDR3 DNA reads as TGTGCCAGCAGCATCGGGCCGTTCGGGGTCATTGAAAAACTGTTTTTT. This encodes CASSIGPFGVIEKLFF.